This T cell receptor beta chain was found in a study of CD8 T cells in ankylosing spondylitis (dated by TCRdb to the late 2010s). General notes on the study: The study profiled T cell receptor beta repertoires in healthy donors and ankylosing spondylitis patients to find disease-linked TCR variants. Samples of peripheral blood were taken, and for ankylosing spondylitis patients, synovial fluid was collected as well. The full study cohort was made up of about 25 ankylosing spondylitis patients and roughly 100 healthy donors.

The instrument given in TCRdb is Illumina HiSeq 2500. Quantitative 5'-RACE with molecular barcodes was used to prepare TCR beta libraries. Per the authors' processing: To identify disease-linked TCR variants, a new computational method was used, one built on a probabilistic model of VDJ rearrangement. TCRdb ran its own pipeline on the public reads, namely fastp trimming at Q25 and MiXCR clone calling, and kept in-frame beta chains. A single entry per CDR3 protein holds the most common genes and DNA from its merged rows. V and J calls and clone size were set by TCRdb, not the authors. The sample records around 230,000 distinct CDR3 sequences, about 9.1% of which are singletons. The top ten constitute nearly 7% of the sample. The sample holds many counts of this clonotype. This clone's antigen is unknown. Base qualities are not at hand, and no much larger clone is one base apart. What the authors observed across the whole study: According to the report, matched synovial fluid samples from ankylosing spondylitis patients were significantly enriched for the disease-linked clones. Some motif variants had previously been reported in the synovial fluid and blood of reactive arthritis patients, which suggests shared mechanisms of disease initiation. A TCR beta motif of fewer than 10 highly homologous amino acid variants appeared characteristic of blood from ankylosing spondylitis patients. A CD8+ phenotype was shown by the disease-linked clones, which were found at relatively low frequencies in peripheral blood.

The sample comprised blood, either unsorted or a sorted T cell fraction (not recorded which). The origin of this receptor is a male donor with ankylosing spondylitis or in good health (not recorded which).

The CDR3 sequence is CASSYSTGYPEAFF. The DNA reads as follows: TGTGCCAGCAGTTACTCCACAGGGTATCCTGAAGCTTTCTTT. This chain joins TRBV6-2 or TRBV6-3 to TRBJ1-1, with a tentative D gene TRBD1 over 6 matching bases. The V and J ends are trimmed by 0 bases and 6 bases, leaving 11 bases between them. The CDR3 numbers 14 residues from cysteine through phenylalanine. CDR3 DNA only is kept here, 42 bases in frame from base 1. From the germline V gene, CDR1 is MNHEY and CDR2 is SVGEGT.